This TCR beta chain is drawn from a study of identifying expanded T cells in peripheral blood. The protocol was immunoSEQ multiplex PCR, while the TCRdb copy is restricted to in-frame clones and leaves out a portion. The sample contains over 80,000 clones, more than 75% of which appear only once. Study conclusions and caveats: Roughly 2-week clone count variance significantly increased as total template count grew. Differentially abundant clones: around 1.2 between replicates, 15 to 17 at around 14 days, 19 to 20 at four.

As concerns this clone: Antigen specificity is unknown.

Trimming took off 7 bases at V and 6 bases at J, with 22 bases between the two ends. Germline V CDR1 and CDR2: MNHEY, SMNVEV (reference sequence). The CDR3 length is 15 residues. The chain uses TRBV27 and TRBJ2-7; D gene uncertain. The clonotype comes from a person aged 18 to 75 in good health. The specimen sequenced was blood. In DNA, the CDR3 is TGTGCCAGCAATCCTCTCGGAGTGTCTTCATCCGAGCAGTACTTC. Encoded protein: CASNPLGVSSSEQYF.